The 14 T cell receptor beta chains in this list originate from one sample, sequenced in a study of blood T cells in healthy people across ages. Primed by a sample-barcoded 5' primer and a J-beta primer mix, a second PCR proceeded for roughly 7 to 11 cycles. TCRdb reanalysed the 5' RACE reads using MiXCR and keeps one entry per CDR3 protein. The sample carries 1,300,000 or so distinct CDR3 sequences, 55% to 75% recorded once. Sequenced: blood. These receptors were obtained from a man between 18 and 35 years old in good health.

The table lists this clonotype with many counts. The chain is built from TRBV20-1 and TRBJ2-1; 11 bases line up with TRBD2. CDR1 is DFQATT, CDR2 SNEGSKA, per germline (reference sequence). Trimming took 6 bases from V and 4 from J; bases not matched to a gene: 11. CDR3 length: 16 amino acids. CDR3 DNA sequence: TGCAGTGCCAGGGGGCTAGCGGGGGGAGATTACAATGAGCAGTTCTTC. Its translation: CSARGLAGGDYNEQFF.

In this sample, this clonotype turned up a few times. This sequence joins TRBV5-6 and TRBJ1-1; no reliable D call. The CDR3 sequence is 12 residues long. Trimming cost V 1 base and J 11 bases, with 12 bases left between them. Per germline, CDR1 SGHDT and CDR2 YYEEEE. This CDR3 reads CASSLRAGGAFF. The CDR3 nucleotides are TGTGCCAGCAGCTTGCGGGCAGGAGGGGCTTTCTTT. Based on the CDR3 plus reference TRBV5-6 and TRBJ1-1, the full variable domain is DAGVTQSPTHLIKTRGQQVTLRCSPKSGHDTVSWYQQALGQGPQFIFQYYEEEERQRGNFPDRFSGHQFPNYSSELNVNALLLGDSALYLCASSLRAGGAFFGQGTRLTVV.

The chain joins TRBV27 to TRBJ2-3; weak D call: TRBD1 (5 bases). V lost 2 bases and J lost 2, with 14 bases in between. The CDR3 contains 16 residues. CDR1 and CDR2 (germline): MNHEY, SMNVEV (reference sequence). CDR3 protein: CASSLEGADSTDTQYF. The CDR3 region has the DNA TGTGCCAGCAGTTTAGAAGGGGCAGATTCCACAGATACGCAGTATTTT.

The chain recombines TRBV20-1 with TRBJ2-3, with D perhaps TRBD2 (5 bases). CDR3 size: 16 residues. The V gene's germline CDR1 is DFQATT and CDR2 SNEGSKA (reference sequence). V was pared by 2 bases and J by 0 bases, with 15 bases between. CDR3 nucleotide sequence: TGCAGTGCTAGACCCCCGTGGACTTCTAGCACAGATACGCAGTATTTT. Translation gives CSARPPWTSSTDTQYF.

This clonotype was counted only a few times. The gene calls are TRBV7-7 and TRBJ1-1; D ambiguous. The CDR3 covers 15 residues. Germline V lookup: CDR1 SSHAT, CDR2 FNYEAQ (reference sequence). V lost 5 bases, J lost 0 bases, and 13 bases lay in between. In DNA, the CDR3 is TGTGCCAGCAGCCCGATCCCCGCACTGAACACTGAAGCTTTCTTT. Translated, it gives CASSPIPALNTEAFF.

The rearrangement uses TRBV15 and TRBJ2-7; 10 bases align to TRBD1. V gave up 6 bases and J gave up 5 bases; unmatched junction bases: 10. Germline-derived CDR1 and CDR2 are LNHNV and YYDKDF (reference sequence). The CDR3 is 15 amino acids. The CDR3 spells CATREPGQGIHEQYF. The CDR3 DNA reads TGTGCCACCAGGGAACCGGGACAGGGGATCCACGAGCAGTACTTC.

The CDR3 DNA reads TGCGCCAGCAGTAACGGGACGAGCACAGATACGCAGTATTTT. Protein sequence: CASSNGTSTDTQYF. This rearrangement joins TRBV5-1 to TRBJ2-3; D possibly uses TRBD1 or TRBD2 (5 bases each). This CDR3 has 14 residues. V lost 5 bases to trimming and J lost 0 bases, with 10 bases between them. The germline V gene has CDR1 SGHRS and CDR2 YFSETQ.

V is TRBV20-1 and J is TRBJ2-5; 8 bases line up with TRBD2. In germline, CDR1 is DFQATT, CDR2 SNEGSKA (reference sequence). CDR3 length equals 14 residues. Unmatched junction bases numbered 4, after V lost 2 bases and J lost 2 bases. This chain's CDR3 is CSARWVAGQETQYF. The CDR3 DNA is TGCAGTGCTAGATGGGTAGCGGGGCAAGAGACCCAGTACTTC.

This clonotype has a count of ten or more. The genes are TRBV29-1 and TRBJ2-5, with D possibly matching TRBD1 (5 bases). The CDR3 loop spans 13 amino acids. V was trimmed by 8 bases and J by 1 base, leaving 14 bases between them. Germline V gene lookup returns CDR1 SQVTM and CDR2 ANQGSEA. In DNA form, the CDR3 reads TGCAGCTTCCCAGGGCAGAGCCAAGAGACCCAGTACTTC. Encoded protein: CSFPGQSQETQYF.

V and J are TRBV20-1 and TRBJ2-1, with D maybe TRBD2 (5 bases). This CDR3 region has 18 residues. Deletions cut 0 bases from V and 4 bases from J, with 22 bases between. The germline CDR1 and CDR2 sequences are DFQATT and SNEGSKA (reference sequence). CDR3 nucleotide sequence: TGCAGTGCTAGAGATCGGGGTGGGATTAAGCCCCCTTACAATGAGCAGTTCTTC. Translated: CSARDRGGIKPPYNEQFF.

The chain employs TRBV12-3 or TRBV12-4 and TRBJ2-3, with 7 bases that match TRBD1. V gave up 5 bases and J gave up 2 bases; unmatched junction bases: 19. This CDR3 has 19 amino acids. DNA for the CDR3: TGTGCCAGCAGTCCGGGTATCGGACAGGCCGATTCTATCACAGATACGCAGTATTTT. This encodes CASSPGIGQADSITDTQYF.

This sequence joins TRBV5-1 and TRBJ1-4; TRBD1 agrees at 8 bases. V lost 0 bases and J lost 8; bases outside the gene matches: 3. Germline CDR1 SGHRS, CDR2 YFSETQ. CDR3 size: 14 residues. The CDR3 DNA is TGCGCCAGCAGCTTGGCAGGGGGCGACGAAAAACTGTTTTTT. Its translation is CASSLAGGDEKLFF.

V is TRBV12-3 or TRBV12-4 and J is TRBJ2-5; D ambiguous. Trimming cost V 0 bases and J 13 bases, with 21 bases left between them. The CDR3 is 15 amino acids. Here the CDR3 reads CASSLAFSRVSYPYF. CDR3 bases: TGTGCCAGCAGTTTAGCCTTTTCCCGAGTATCGTATCCGTACTTC.

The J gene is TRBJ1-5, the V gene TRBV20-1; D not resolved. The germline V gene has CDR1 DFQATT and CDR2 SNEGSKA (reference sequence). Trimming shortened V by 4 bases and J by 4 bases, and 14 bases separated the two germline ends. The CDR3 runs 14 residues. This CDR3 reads CSANPYGANQPQHF. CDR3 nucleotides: TGCAGTGCTAACCCCTATGGAGCTAATCAGCCCCAGCATTTT.